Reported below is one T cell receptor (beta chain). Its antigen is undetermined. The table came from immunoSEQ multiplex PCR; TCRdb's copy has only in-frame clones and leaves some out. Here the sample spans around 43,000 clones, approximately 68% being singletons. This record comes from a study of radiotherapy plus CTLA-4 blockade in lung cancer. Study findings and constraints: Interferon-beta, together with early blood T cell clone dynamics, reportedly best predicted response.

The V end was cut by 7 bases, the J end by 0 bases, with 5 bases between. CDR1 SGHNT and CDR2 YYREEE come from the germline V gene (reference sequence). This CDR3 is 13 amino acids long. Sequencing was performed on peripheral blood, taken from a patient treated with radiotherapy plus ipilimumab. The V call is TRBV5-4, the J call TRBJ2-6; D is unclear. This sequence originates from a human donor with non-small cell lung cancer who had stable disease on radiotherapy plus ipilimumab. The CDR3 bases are TGTGCCAGCTCGGGCTCTGGGGCCAACGTCCTGACTTTC. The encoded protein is CASSGSGANVLTF.